This T cell receptor (beta chain) was captured by sequencing in a study of T cells expressing NK-cell markers. On the study more broadly: Researchers got TCR beta repertoires out of sorted CD3+CD56+NKG2C+, CD3+CD56+NKG2C- and CD3+CD56-NKG2C+ T cells.

General study points: Among a handful of donors, these clonotypes also ranked first in the CD3+CD56-NKG2C+ fraction.

The CDR3 covers 15 residues. Germline CDR1 reads MNHEY; CDR2 reads SVGEGT. No DNA is given; TCRdb re-called the 5' RACE reads and lists each CDR3 protein once. The repertoire table contains about 160,000 distinct CDR3 sequences. As to this clonotype: Its specificity is not known.

The chain joins TRBV6-2 or TRBV6-3 to TRBJ2-7; TCRdb's D call, TRBD1, is unchecked because there is no DNA. This TCR was recovered from a woman between 18 and 75 years old in good health. Source material: blood T cells: a sorted CD56 or NKG2C T cell subset, CD4+ or CD8+ T cells, or bulk PBMC T cells (not recorded which). The CDR3 reads CASSYGTGKTYEQYF.